A selection of T cell receptor beta chains follows, all from one sample in a study of blood T cell repertoires in COVID-19. Assay: immunoSEQ multiplex PCR; the TCRdb copy retains only in-frame clones and omits some. The table lists 200,000 to 250,000 clones, about nine tenths of them singletons. Input material: peripheral blood. The receptor source for this set is a man in his thirties or forties who had recovered from COVID-19. Each CDR3 is given with its conserved first and last residue. D genes are given only for firm matches. Only part of the rows carry a size: once, few, many, or a class if the clone is expanded.

size: once
V: TRBV3-1/TRBV3-2
length: 15
D: .
J: TRBJ1-5
CDR3: CASSQGGGSNQPQHF
DNA: TGTGCCAGCAGCCAAGGGGGAGGAAGCAATCAGCCCCAGCATTTT

size: .
V: TRBV18
length: 13
D: TRBD1
J: TRBJ2-3
CDR3: CASADRVVDTQYF
DNA: TGTGCCAGCGCGGACAGGGTAGTAGATACGCAGTATTTT

size: .
V: TRBV29-1
length: 13
D: TRBD1
J: TRBJ1-4
CDR3: CSGVVTGGGKLFF
DNA: TGCAGCGGCGTGGTAACAGGGGGAGGAAAACTGTTTTTT

size: .
V: TRBV12-5
length: 12
D: .
J: TRBJ2-7
CDR3: CASGSDTYEQYF
DNA: TGTGCTAGTGGTTCTGACACCTACGAGCAGTACTTC

size: .
V: TRBV18
length: 16
D: TRBD1
J: TRBJ2-1
CDR3: CASSLIRTGPYNEQFF
DNA: TGTGCCAGCTCACTGATAAGGACAGGGCCCTACAATGAGCAGTTCTTC

size: few
V: TRBV7-8
length: 16
D: TRBD1
J: TRBJ2-1
CDR3: CASSINTGGSYNEQFF
DNA: TGTGCCAGCAGCATTAATACAGGGGGCTCCTACAATGAGCAGTTCTTC

size: .
V: TRBV7-9
length: 15
D: TRBD1
J: TRBJ1-4
CDR3: CASSLLDRGPEKLFF
DNA: TGTGCCAGCAGCCTTCTGGACAGGGGGCCGGAAAAACTGTTTTTT

size: once
V: TRBV19
length: 15
D: TRBD2
J: TRBJ2-1
CDR3: CASSISGGPHNEQFF
DNA: TGTGCCAGTAGTATTAGCGGGGGGCCCCACAATGAGCAGTTCTTC

size: .
V: TRBV20-1
length: 13
D: .
J: TRBJ2-1
CDR3: CSASWRRGNEQFF
DNA: TGCAGTGCTAGTTGGAGGCGCGGAAATGAGCAGTTCTTC

size: .
V: TRBV18
length: 16
D: TRBD1
J: TRBJ2-2
CDR3: CASSQRQGASTGELFF
DNA: TGTGCCAGCTCACAACGACAGGGGGCGAGCACCGGGGAGCTGTTTTTT

size: once
V: TRBV6-2/TRBV6-3
length: 17
D: TRBD2
J: TRBJ2-1
CDR3: CASSWLRLAGDNNEQFF
DNA: TGTGCCAGCAGTTGGCTTAGACTAGCGGGGGACAACAATGAGCAGTTCTTC

size: .
V: TRBV18
length: 15
D: TRBD1
J: TRBJ2-1
CDR3: CASSPTTGGGHEQFF
DNA: TGTGCCAGCTCACCAACGACAGGGGGGGGCCATGAGCAGTTCTTC

size: .
V: TRBV27
length: 15
D: TRBD1
J: TRBJ2-3
CDR3: CASSLKGASTDTQYF
DNA: TGTGCCAGCAGTTTAAAGGGGGCTAGCACAGATACGCAGTATTTT